This T cell receptor (beta chain) was recovered during a study of T cell responses to AZD1222 COVID-19 vaccine. Per the germline V gene, CDR1 is SQVTM and CDR2 is ANQGSEA. This CDR3 has 13 amino acids. Trimming removed 5 bases from V and 6 bases from J; junction bases left unmatched: 6. Worth noting for this clone: Its antigen is unidentified.

TCRdb keeps only in-frame clones here, not all; method: immunoSEQ multiplex PCR. This table has about 180,000 clones, about 91% appearing once. Study observations and caveats: Baseline seropositivity characterized only six AZD1222 recipients.

Here the sequenced sample was peripheral blood, taken on day 0 of AZD1222 vaccination. The rearrangement links TRBV29-1 to TRBJ2-1, with 8 bases identical to TRBD1. The origin of this receptor is an adult in good health. The CDR3 sequence is CSVQGAGFNEQFF. For the CDR3, the DNA is TGCAGCGTTCAGGGGGCAGGGTTCAATGAGCAGTTCTTC.